Each of the 12 T cell receptor beta chains below was sequenced from the same sample in a study of identical twins. TCRdb analysed the 5' RACE reads with MiXCR anew, one entry per CDR3 protein. The table records more than 350,000 distinct CDR3 sequences, 9% to 10% of them present only once. Sequencing was carried out using naive T cells sorted from blood. The receptors originated from a woman aged 50 to 60 in good health.

This clonotype has ten or more counts. The V and J genes are TRBV29-1 and TRBJ1-2; D ambiguous. The ends were cut back, 7 bases at V and 6 bases at J, with 3 bases in the middle. Germline CDR1 and CDR2: SQVTM and ANQGSEA. This CDR3 spans 8 amino acids. CDR3 DNA sequence: TGCAGCGGGGATGGCTACACCTTC. Encoded protein: CSGDGYTF.

There are many counts of this clonotype. This chain links TRBV21-1 with TRBJ1-2; TRBD1 is the table's D call and was not checked against the DNA. TRBV21-1 is a listed pseudogene. The CDR3 is 13 residues long. CDR3 sequence (DNA): TGTGCCAGCAAACCGGGACAGGGAGGTGGCTACACCTTC. Translated: CASKPGQGGGYTF.

This clonotype has at least ten counts. This rearrangement joins TRBV12-3 or TRBV12-4 to TRBJ1-3; unclear D gene. V dropped 6 bases and J dropped 4 bases, with 4 bases sitting between them. The CDR3 runs 11 residues. The CDR3 sequence is CASRTGNTIYF. In nucleotides, the CDR3 is TGTGCCAGCAGAACCGGAAACACCATATATTTT.

The rearrangement uses TRBV7-3 and TRBJ2-1; unclear D gene. Germline V CDR1 and CDR2: SGHTA, FQGTGA. The length of the CDR3 is 16 residues. V was shortened by 4 bases and J by 0 bases, with 13 bases between the two germline ends. The CDR3: CASSSPGLPSYNEQFF. CDR3 nucleotide sequence: TGTGCCAGCAGCTCCCCGGGTCTACCCTCCTACAATGAGCAGTTCTTC.

The chain couples TRBV5-1 to TRBJ2-1; 9 nucleotides match TRBD2. The CDR3 spans 16 residues. From germline, CDR1 is SGHRS and CDR2 YFSETQ. Trimming took 1 base from V and 3 from J; bases not matched to a gene: 5. In nucleotides, the CDR3 is TGCGCCAGCAGCTTGACTAGCGGGCGTCGCTACAATGAGCAGTTCTTC. Protein: CASSLTSGRRYNEQFF.

The chain links TRBV7-8 to TRBJ2-1; no clear D. Looked up from germline, CDR1 is SGHVS and CDR2 is FQNEAQ. The CDR3 contains 12 residues. Trimming stripped 5 bases from V and 6 bases from J, with 8 bases between. The chain's CDR3 is CASSPNFNEQFF. In nucleotides, the CDR3 is TGTGCCAGCAGCCCCAATTTCAATGAGCAGTTCTTC.

This clonotype was observed at least ten times. The chain carries TRBV12-3 or TRBV12-4 and TRBJ2-1, with a possible D match to TRBD1 (5 bases). The V and J ends lost 5 bases and 4 bases respectively, with 9 bases between them. CDR3 length: 13 amino acids. The CDR3 is CASSPNRYNEQFF. The DNA for the CDR3 is TGTGCCAGCAGTCCAAACAGGTACAATGAGCAGTTCTTC.

The V gene is TRBV29-1, the J gene TRBJ2-6; no clear D. The CDR3 has 16 residues. Trimming stripped 1 base from V and 0 bases from J, with 10 bases between. The V gene's germline CDR1 is SQVTM and CDR2 ANQGSEA. CDR3 in DNA: TGCAGCGTTGAAGGGTTGCCGGGCTCTGGGGCCAACGTCCTGACTTTC. The encoded protein is CSVEGLPGSGANVLTF. The variable domain in full, completed from reference TRBV29-1 and TRBJ2-6, reads SAVISQKPSRDICQRGTSLTIQCQVDSQVTMMFWYRQQPGQSLTLIATANQGSEATYESGFVIDKFPISRPNLTFSTLTVSNMSPEDSSIYLCSVEGLPGSGANVLTFGAGSRLTVL.

V and J are TRBV4-1 and TRBJ2-7; TRBD1 aligns across 7 bases. CDR3 length: 19 amino acids. The V gene end was trimmed by 4 bases and the J gene end by 6 bases; junction bases not matched to a gene: 24. Per the germline V gene, CDR1 is MGHRA and CDR2 is YSYEKL. CDR3 sequence reads: CASSRILGQVGSKRVEQYF. The CDR3 region has the DNA TGCGCCAGCAGCCGGATCCTCGGACAGGTCGGTTCCAAGAGGGTCGAGCAGTACTTC.

This clonotype was picked up a small number of times. The V gene is TRBV25-1, the J gene TRBJ1-1; D is possibly TRBD1 (6 bases). CDR3 size: 14 residues. Trimming stripped 6 bases from V and 0 bases from J, with 11 bases between. The germline V gene has CDR1 MGHDK and CDR2 SYGVNS. The DNA of the CDR3 is TGTGCCAGCAGGACAGGTGGGGTGAACACTGAAGCTTTCTTT. This encodes CASRTGGVNTEAFF.

The table lists this clonotype with many counts. The chain is built from TRBV24-1 and TRBJ2-1, with 13 bases matching TRBD2. The CDR3 contains 19 residues. Germline values: CDR1 KGHDR, CDR2 SFDVKD. The V segment lost 4 bases and the J segment 1 base; nucleotides outside the gene matches: 9. In DNA form, the CDR3 reads TGTGCCACCAGTGACGAGGGACTAGCGGGGACCGGATCCTACAATGAGCAGTTCTTC. This gives the protein CATSDEGLAGTGSYNEQFF.

This clonotype has just a few counts. V usage is TRBV5-6 and J usage is TRBJ1-2, with 9 bases identical to TRBD1. The V gene's germline CDR1 is SGHDT and CDR2 YYEEEE. The CDR3 totals 12 residues. V was pared by 0 bases and J by 11 bases, with 2 bases of the junction left unmatched. Here the CDR3 DNA reads TGTGCCAGCAGCTTGGTTGGACAGGGGTACACCTTC. It codes for CASSLVGQGYTF.